Below, 19 T cell receptor beta chains from the same sample are listed, as sequenced in a study of blood T cell repertoires in COVID-19. The assay was immunoSEQ multiplex PCR, and TCRdb's table has in-frame clones only and misses some. This table holds 89,000 or so clones, 80% to 90% found once. Sequenced: peripheral blood. All receptors come from a man aged 45 to 65 with COVID-19, enrolled during active disease.

V is TRBV14 and J is TRBJ1-2, with TRBD1 as a possible D gene (5 bases). The length of the CDR3 is 17 residues. V dropped 1 base and J dropped 2 bases, with 17 bases sitting between them. Germline CDR1 and CDR2: SGHDN and FVKESK. For the CDR3, the DNA is TGTGCCAGCAGCCAAGGAGGGCGGGGACCAAGAAACTATGGCTACACCTTC. This gives the protein CASSQGGRGPRNYGYTF.

This chain connects TRBV7-9 to TRBJ1-3; D might be TRBD1 (6 bases). Between the trimmed V and J ends, which lost 1 base and 3 bases, there was a span of 10 bases. The germline CDR1 and CDR2 sequences are SEHNR and FQNEAQ (reference sequence). This CDR3 is 15 amino acids long. Here the CDR3 DNA reads TGTGCCAGCAGCTTAGTCGGACAGTATGGAAACACCATATATTTT. This encodes CASSLVGQYGNTIYF.

This clone occurred once. The chain has TRBV5-6 and TRBJ1-2; 8 bases match TRBD1. J lost 4 bases, V lost 0 bases, and 5 bases had no gene match. The germline gives CDR1 SGHDT, CDR2 YYEEEE. CDR3 length: 15 amino acids. CDR3 in DNA: TGTGCCAGCAGCTTGGATGGACAGGGTTCCTATGGCTACACCTTC. Its protein is CASSLDGQGSYGYTF. Full variable domain (outside the CDR3, taken from reference TRBV5-6 and TRBJ1-2): DAGVTQSPTHLIKTRGQQVTLRCSPKSGHDTVSWYQQALGQGPQFIFQYYEEEERQRGNFPDRFSGHQFPNYSSELNVNALLLGDSALYLCASSLDGQGSYGYTFGSGTRLTVV.

The gene calls are TRBV4-1 and TRBJ1-1; perhaps TRBD1 as D (5 bases). CDR3 length: 18 residues. Germline values: CDR1 MGHRA, CDR2 YSYEKL. Trimming took 2 bases from V and 5 from J, leaving 24 bases between them. The CDR3 region is CASSQHPLVRGYSTEAFF. The CDR3 bases are TGCGCCAGCAGCCAACACCCCTTGGTTCGGGGGTACTCGACTGAAGCTTTCTTT.

A few counts support this clone. This chain links TRBV19 with TRBJ2-7; possibly TRBD1 for D (6 bases). Between the trimmed V and J ends, which lost 4 bases and 3 bases, there was a span of 19 bases. The CDR3 has 16 residues. Germline CDR1 and CDR2: LNHDA and SQIVND (reference sequence). Here the CDR3 reads CASSSFTGNSGYEQYF. The CDR3 nucleotides are TGTGCCAGTAGTAGCTTTACAGGGAACTCCGGCTACGAGCAGTACTTC.

The V call is TRBV18, the J call TRBJ2-7, with 10 bases matching TRBD2. J lost 3 bases, V lost 1 base, and 12 bases had no gene match. Germline assignment: CDR1 KGHSH and CDR2 LQKENI. The length of the CDR3 is 18 residues. In nucleotides, the CDR3 is TGTGCCAGCTCACCACAATCCAGCGGGGGGGCATCGGGCTACGAGCAGTACTTC. It translates to CASSPQSSGGASGYEQYF.

This clone appeared a single time. The chain has TRBV5-1 and TRBJ1-5, with D unresolved. Deletions cut 1 base from V and 9 bases from J, with 17 bases between. The CDR3 contains 15 residues. CDR1 is SGHRS, CDR2 YFSETQ, per germline. CDR3 bases: TGCGCCAGCAGCTTGCTGAACCCGCCAAAGCTGCCCCAGCATTTT. It translates to CASSLLNPPKLPQHF.

The genes are TRBV7-9 and TRBJ2-7, with TRBD1 matching over 10 bases. The CDR3 sequence is 19 residues long. V trimming: 0 bases; J trimming: 0 bases; junction bases outside the gene matches: 11. CDR1 is SEHNR, CDR2 FQNEAQ, per germline (reference sequence). The CDR3 sequence is CASSLAVPGQGRVSYEQYF. In DNA, the CDR3 is TGTGCCAGCAGCTTAGCGGTCCCGGGACAGGGGAGGGTCTCCTACGAGCAGTACTTC.

The chain's CDR3 is CASRIQGSGANVLTF. The CDR3 nucleotides are TGTGCCAGCAGAATCCAGGGTTCTGGGGCCAACGTCCTGACTTTC. The chain joins TRBV6-6 to TRBJ2-6; D may be TRBD1 (5 bases). This CDR3 has 15 amino acids. V was cut by 6 bases and J by 1 base, with 10 bases left in between. Germline CDR1 reads MNHNY; CDR2 reads SVGAGI (reference sequence).

The rearrangement links TRBV29-1 to TRBJ1-3; D uncertain. Trimming pared 5 bases from V and 0 bases from J, leaving 14 bases between. The CDR3 extends over 15 amino acids. Per the germline V gene, CDR1 is SQVTM and CDR2 is ANQGSEA. This CDR3 reads CSVTKRSSSGNTIYF. As DNA, the CDR3 is TGCAGCGTTACTAAGAGGTCCAGCTCTGGAAACACCATATATTTT. The full variable domain, completed using reference TRBV29-1 and TRBJ1-3, is SAVISQKPSRDICQRGTSLTIQCQVDSQVTMMFWYRQQPGQSLTLIATANQGSEATYESGFVIDKFPISRPNLTFSTLTVSNMSPEDSSIYLCSVTKRSSSGNTIYFGEGSWLTVV.

This clone has a handful of counts. The rearrangement links TRBV7-8 to TRBJ2-7, with D tentatively TRBD1 (6 bases). Germline V gives CDR1 SGHVS, CDR2 FQNEAQ. V lost 5 bases and J 2 bases, leaving 16 bases between the germline ends. The CDR3 runs to 15 residues. CDR3 DNA: TGTGCCAGCAGCCCAAGGACAGTTCTGCCCTACGAGCAGTACTTC. Translation gives CASSPRTVLPYEQYF. The complete variable domain, with remaining parts taken from reference TRBV7-8 and TRBJ2-7, reads GAGVSQSPRYKVAKRGQDVALRCDPISGHVSLFWYQQALGQGPEFLTYFQNEAQLDKSGLPSDRFFAERPEGSVSTLKIQRTQQEDSAVYLCASSPRTVLPYEQYFGPGTRLTVT.

The rearrangement links TRBV7-3 to TRBJ2-2; possible D gene TRBD1, 6 bases. The CDR3 spans 16 residues. The V gene's germline CDR1 is SGHTA and CDR2 FQGTGA. Trimming pared 3 bases from V and 4 bases from J, leaving 15 bases between. In nucleotides, the CDR3 is TGTGCCAGCAGCTTCAATCAGGGGAGCCTCACCGGGGAGCTGTTTTTT. This encodes CASSFNQGSLTGELFF.

The J gene is TRBJ2-5, the V gene TRBV6-4, with TRBD2 identical over 11 bases. The germline CDR1 and CDR2 sequences are MRHNA and SNTAGT. The CDR3 spans 16 residues. V shed 7 bases and J 6 bases; nucleotides not matched to a gene: 13. Here the CDR3 DNA reads TGTGCCAGCATTGGATATAGCGGGGGGGCCAAGAAGACCCAGTACTTC. Its protein is CASIGYSGGAKKTQYF.

This chain uses TRBV5-1 with TRBJ2-7; D is undetermined. V was cut by 0 bases and J by 3 bases, with 10 bases left in between. The length of the CDR3 is 14 residues. The germline gives CDR1 SGHRS, CDR2 YFSETQ. CDR3 sequence: CASSLGGSGYEQYF. The CDR3 nucleotides read TGCGCCAGCAGCTTGGGTGGCTCTGGCTACGAGCAGTACTTC.

This clone was recorded only once. The chain combines TRBV19 with TRBJ2-1; the match to TRBD2 covers 7 bases. The length of the CDR3 is 16 residues. Germline values: CDR1 LNHDA, CDR2 SQIVND (reference sequence). The trim removed 5 bases at V and 3 bases at J, leaving 10 bases unmatched. CDR3 amino acids: CASSRGFGGGYNEQFF. The CDR3 DNA sequence: TGTGCCAGTAGTCGCGGCTTTGGCGGGGGCTACAATGAGCAGTTCTTC.

There are a few counts of this clone. The J gene is TRBJ1-3, the V gene TRBV21-1; the table's D gene call, TRBD1, was not cross checked with the DNA. TRBV21-1 represents a pseudogene. This CDR3 has 19 amino acids. CDR3 in DNA: TGTGCCAGCTTCAAGGGGCGGGACAGGGGGCGAGTAACTGGAAACACCATATATTTT. Translating it yields CASFKGRDRGRVTGNTIYF.

V and J are TRBV2 and TRBJ2-7; 10 nucleotides match TRBD1. The CDR3 length is 15 residues. Germline V CDR1 and CDR2: SNHLY, FYNNEI. After removal of 5 bases from V and 2 bases from J, the junction contained 6 bases not matched to a gene. The CDR3 here is CASSSGTGVTYEQYF. The CDR3 bases are TGTGCCAGCAGTTCCGGGACAGGGGTAACCTACGAGCAGTACTTC.

This clone has only one observation. The chain employs TRBV28 and TRBJ1-2; 7 nucleotides line up with TRBD1. The CDR3 consists of 14 residues. V lost 4 bases to trimming and J lost 5 bases; unmatched junction nucleotides: 7. The germline V gene has CDR1 MDHEN and CDR2 SYDVKM. The CDR3 bases are TGTGCCAGCAGTTCCCAGGGGGGAGGATATGGCTACACCTTC. Protein sequence: CASSSQGGGYGYTF.

The chain is built from TRBV11-3 and TRBJ1-3, with D possibly TRBD1 on 6 matching bases. The germline V gene has CDR1 SGHNT and CDR2 YENEEA. This CDR3 is 16 amino acids long. V lost 3 bases to trimming and J lost 4 bases, with 16 bases between them. CDR3 residues: CASSFPNGTHGNTIYF. The CDR3 nucleotides are TGTGCCAGCAGCTTCCCCAACGGGACACACGGAAACACCATATATTTT.